This paragraph reports one TCR beta chain. Antigen unknown. The data were obtained in a study of cytomegalovirus exposure and HLA in healthy donors. Study conclusions and caveats: There were approximately 150 TCR beta chains listed as cytomegalovirus-associated. In a later analysis, DRB1 alleles had the most associated TCRs; HLA-C alleles the fewest.

V gave up 0 bases and J gave up 2 bases; unmatched junction bases: 8. Per the germline V gene, CDR1 is SGDLS and CDR2 is YYNGEE. There are 17 residues in the CDR3. Researchers ran the PCR with 60 Vbeta and 13 Jbeta primers. Measured with immunoSEQ multiplex PCR; TCRdb has only the in-frame clones, and not every one. The sample has about 140,000 clones; approximately 79% are singletons. The receptor's source is a woman between 50 and 59 years old in good health and CMV-seropositive. This sequence joins TRBV9 and TRBJ1-2; 9 nucleotides line up with TRBD1. The material sequenced was PBMCs. This CDR3 is CASSVDTGGLMNYGYTF. In nucleotides, the CDR3 is TGTGCCAGCAGCGTAGATACAGGGGGCCTTATGAACTATGGCTACACCTTC.